This T cell receptor beta chain was sequenced in a study of cytomegalovirus exposure and HLA in healthy donors. Germline V lookup: CDR1 MGHRA, CDR2 YSYEKL. Trimming took 2 bases from V and 6 from J, leaving 13 bases between them. CDR3 length: 15 residues. The PCR employed 60 Vbeta primers together with 13 Jbeta primers. The assay was immunoSEQ multiplex PCR, and TCRdb's table has in-frame clones only and misses some. The sample holds 150,000 to 200,000 clones, about 88% seen once. Donors counted as nominally healthy when sampled, yet unrecorded immune exposures were likely. The rearrangement links TRBV4-1 to TRBJ1-4; the D gene is possibly TRBD1 (5 bases). This sequence originates from a girl under two years old in good health and CMV-seronegative. The sequenced material came from PBMCs. CDR3 sequence reads: CASSQSPGRDEKLFF. The CDR3 DNA follows: TGCGCCAGCAGCCAATCCCCAGGGAGGGATGAAAAACTGTTTTTT.